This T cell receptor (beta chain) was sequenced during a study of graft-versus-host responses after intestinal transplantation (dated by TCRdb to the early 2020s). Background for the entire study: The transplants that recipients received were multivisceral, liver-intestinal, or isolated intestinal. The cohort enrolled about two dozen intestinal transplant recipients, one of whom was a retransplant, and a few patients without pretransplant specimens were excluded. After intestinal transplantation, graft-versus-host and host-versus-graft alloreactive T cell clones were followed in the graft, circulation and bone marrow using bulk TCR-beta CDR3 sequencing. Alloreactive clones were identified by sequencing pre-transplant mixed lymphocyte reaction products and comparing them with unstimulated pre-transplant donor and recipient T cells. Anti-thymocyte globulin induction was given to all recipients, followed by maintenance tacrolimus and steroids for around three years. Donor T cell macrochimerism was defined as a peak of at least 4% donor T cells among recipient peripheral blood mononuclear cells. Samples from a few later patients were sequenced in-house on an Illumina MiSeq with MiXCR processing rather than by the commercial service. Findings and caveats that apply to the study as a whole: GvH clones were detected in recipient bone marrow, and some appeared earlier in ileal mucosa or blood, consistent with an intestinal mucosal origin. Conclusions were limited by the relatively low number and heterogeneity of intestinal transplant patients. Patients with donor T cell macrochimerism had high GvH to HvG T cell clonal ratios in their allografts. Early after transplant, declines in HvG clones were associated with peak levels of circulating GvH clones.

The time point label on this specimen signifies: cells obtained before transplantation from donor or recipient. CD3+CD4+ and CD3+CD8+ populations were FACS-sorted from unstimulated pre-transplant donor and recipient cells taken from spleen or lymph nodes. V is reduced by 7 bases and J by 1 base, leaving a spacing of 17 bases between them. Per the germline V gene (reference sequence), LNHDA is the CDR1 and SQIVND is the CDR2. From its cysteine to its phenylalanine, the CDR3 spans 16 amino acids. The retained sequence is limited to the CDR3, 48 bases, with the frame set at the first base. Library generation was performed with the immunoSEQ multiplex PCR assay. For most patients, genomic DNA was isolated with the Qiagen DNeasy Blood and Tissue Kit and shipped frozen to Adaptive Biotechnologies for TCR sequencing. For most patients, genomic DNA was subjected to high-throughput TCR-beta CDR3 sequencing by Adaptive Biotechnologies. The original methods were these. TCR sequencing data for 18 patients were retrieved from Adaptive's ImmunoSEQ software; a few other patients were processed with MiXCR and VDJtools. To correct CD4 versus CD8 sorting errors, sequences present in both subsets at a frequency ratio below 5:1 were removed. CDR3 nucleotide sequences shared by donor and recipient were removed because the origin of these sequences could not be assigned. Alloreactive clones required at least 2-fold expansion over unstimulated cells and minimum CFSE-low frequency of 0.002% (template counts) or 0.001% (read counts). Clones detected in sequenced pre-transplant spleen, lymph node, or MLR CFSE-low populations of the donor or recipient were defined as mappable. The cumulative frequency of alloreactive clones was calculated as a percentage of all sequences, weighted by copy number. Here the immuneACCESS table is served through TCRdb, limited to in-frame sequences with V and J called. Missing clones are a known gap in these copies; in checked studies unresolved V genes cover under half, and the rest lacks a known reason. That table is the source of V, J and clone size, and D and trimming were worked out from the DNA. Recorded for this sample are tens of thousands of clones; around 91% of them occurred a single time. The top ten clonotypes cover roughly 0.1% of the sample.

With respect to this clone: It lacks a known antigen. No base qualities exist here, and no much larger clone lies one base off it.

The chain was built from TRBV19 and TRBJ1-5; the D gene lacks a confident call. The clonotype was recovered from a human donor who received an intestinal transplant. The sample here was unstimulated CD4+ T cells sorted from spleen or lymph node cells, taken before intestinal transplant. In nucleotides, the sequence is TGTGCCAGTACCACCGGGGTCGGAGTGAGCAATCAGCCCCAGCATTTT. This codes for CASTTGVGVSNQPQHF.